This TCR beta chain was obtained from a study of T cells after posttransplantation cyclophosphamide. Assay used: immunoSEQ multiplex PCR; TCRdb lists only in-frame clones, some missing. The data hold about 10,000 clones, with more than 95% observed a single time. This clone came up once. Its cognate antigen is unknown. Cells defined as naive were viable CD3+CD4+ or CD3+CD8+ and CCR7+CD45RA+CD45RO-CD95-CD27+CD28+. The related graft donor's blood sample was taken on the day of bone marrow donation. Germline V gene lookup returns CDR1 WNHNN and CDR2 SYGVQD (reference sequence). This CDR3 has 16 amino acids. The V end was cut by 7 bases, the J end by 1 base, with 18 bases between. Study-level results: TRB clonality was highly associated with recipient CMV seropositivity and reactivation. Blood and skin or GI T cell repertoires showed limited TRB overlap.

The receptor's source is a woman aged 60 to 75 in good health, CMV-negative, and a related stem cell transplant donor. The sample taken for sequencing was naive CD4+ T cells sorted from PBMCs. The chain combines TRBV10-1 with TRBJ2-3; TRBD1 is a possible D gene (7 bases). CDR3 bases: TGCGCCAGCAAGGATCCCACAGGGGACTGCACAGATACGCAGTATTTT. This translates into CASKDPTGDCTDTQYF.